The 28 T cell receptor beta chains reported below all come from one sample, sequenced in a study of shared clonotypes between healthy human individuals. Assay used: immunoSEQ multiplex PCR; TCRdb lists only in-frame clones, some missing. The table lists about 680,000 clones, approximately 75% of them singletons. Sequencing used memory CD4+ T cells sorted from blood. Specified subset: CD45RA-negative fraction. These receptors originate from a woman in her thirties in good health.

This clone was found many times. V and J are TRBV28 and TRBJ2-3, with D possibly matching TRBD1 (5 bases). CDR3 length: 13 residues. Per the germline V gene, CDR1 is MDHEN and CDR2 is SYDVKM. Trimming cost V 5 bases and J 7 bases, with 13 bases left between them. The CDR3 reads CASSEPQGHTQYF. CDR3 sequence (DNA): TGTGCCAGCAGTGAGCCCCAGGGTCATACGCAGTATTTT.

The chain recombines TRBV18 with TRBJ2-5; D might be TRBD1 (6 bases). V lost 4 bases and J lost 1, with 7 bases in between. The CDR3 runs to 13 residues. Germline loops: CDR1 KGHSH, CDR2 LQKENI. The CDR3 region has the DNA TGTGCCAGCTCACGGACAGTCCAAGAGACCCAGTACTTC. Residues: CASSRTVQETQYF.

V gene TRBV11-1 combines with J gene TRBJ2-5, with a possible D match to TRBD1 (6 bases). This CDR3 is built from 16 residues. Germline CDR1 is SGHAT and CDR2 is FQDESV (reference sequence). Trimming removed 3 bases from V and 9 bases from J, with 23 bases in between. The CDR3 sequence is CASSFQPTGMGQAQYF. The CDR3 DNA is TGTGCCAGCAGCTTCCAGCCCACAGGGATGGGGCAGGCCCAGTACTTC.

The genes are TRBV7-3 and TRBJ1-1; TRBD1 is a possible D gene (6 bases). This CDR3 contains 13 residues. With 5 bases removed from V and 3 bases from J, the gap between germline ends came to 10 bases. From germline, CDR1 is SGHTA and CDR2 FQGTGA. In nucleotides, the CDR3 is TGTGCCAGCAGCACAGGGCAGGACACTGAAGCTTTCTTT. Its protein is CASSTGQDTEAFF.

The rearrangement links TRBV7-6 to TRBJ2-1, with TRBD2 matching over 8 bases. Germline V gene lookup returns CDR1 SGHVS and CDR2 FNYEAQ. The V gene end was trimmed by 5 bases and the J gene end by 2 bases; junction bases not matched to a gene: 8. This CDR3 has 16 residues. Here the CDR3 reads CASSPSAGDTYNEQFF. For the CDR3, the DNA is TGTGCCAGCAGCCCATCAGCGGGAGATACCTACAATGAGCAGTTCTTC.

This rearrangement joins TRBV27 to TRBJ2-1, with 14 nucleotides matching TRBD2. Germline values: CDR1 MNHEY, CDR2 SMNVEV (reference sequence). V shed 4 bases and J 6 bases; nucleotides not matched to a gene: 2. The CDR3 has 15 residues. CDR3 sequence (DNA): TGTGCCAGCAGTTCTGGGACTAGCGGGGGCAATGAGCAGTTCTTC. As protein: CASSSGTSGGNEQFF.

The chain carries TRBV6-1 and TRBJ1-1; D is undetermined. V lost 4 bases and J lost 6, with 30 bases in between. The CDR3 extends over 19 amino acids. Germline V lookup: CDR1 MNHNS, CDR2 SASEGT. In nucleotides, the CDR3 is TGTGCCAGCAGTGGGCGCCCTTTAAGCCTACGACGAGGAATATCTGAAGCTTTCTTT. Protein sequence: CASSGRPLSLRRGISEAFF.

This chain joins TRBV19 and TRBJ1-4, with TRBD1 matching over 7 bases. Germline assignment: CDR1 LNHDA and CDR2 SQIVND (reference sequence). Unmatched junction bases numbered 9, after V lost 4 bases and J lost 7 bases. This CDR3 has 15 residues. CDR3 coding DNA: TGTGCCAGTAGTACGGTGGCAGGGGGGAGTGAAAAACTGTTTTTT. Protein: CASSTVAGGSEKLFF.

In regard to this clone: Other DNA sequences in this specimen translate into the identical CDR3. This chain links TRBV18 with TRBJ2-7, with D unclear. The CDR3 length is 12 residues. Trimming stripped 3 bases from V and 4 bases from J, with 7 bases between. Germline V gives CDR1 KGHSH, CDR2 LQKENI. The CDR3 sequence is CASSPGSYEQYF. The CDR3 DNA is TGTGCCAGCTCACCGGGCAGTTACGAGCAGTACTTC.

The V and J genes are TRBV29-1 and TRBJ2-1, with TRBD1 as a possible D gene (6 bases). The CDR3 sequence is 15 residues long. Germline CDR1 SQVTM, CDR2 ANQGSEA. Trimming pared 8 bases from V and 6 bases from J, leaving 23 bases between. CDR3: CSTNGRDMGPNEQFF. The CDR3 nucleotides read TGCAGCACAAACGGTAGGGACATGGGGCCCAATGAGCAGTTCTTC.

The chain employs TRBV6-1 and TRBJ2-7; 7 bases align to TRBD1. The germline CDR1 and CDR2 sequences are MNHNS and SASEGT. The CDR3 runs 14 residues. The ends lost 5 bases at V and 2 bases at J; junction bases unmatched: 6. CDR3 loop: CASSITGTAYEQYF. CDR3 nucleotides: TGTGCCAGCAGTATTACCGGGACAGCCTACGAGCAGTACTTC.

This rearrangement joins TRBV6-5 to TRBJ2-1, with 8 bases identical to TRBD2. The CDR3 covers 15 residues. V was clipped by 10 bases and J by 8 bases; unmatched bases: 16. The V gene's germline CDR1 is MNHEY and CDR2 SVGAGI. CDR3: CATLVSGSLGYEQFF. CDR3 DNA sequence: TGTGCCACCCTAGTGAGCGGGAGTTTGGGGTATGAGCAGTTCTTC.

This rearrangement joins TRBV4-2 to TRBJ1-1; TRBD1 might be the D (6 bases). The germline V and J ends were trimmed by 5 bases and 0 bases, with 10 bases remaining between them. The CDR3 runs to 14 residues. In germline, CDR1 is LGHNA, CDR2 YNFKEQ. The CDR3 protein is CASSLDSLNTEAFF. In DNA, the CDR3 is TGTGCCAGCAGCTTGGACAGTCTGAACACTGAAGCTTTCTTT.

This clone was counted a single time. The rearrangement joins TRBV6-4 to TRBJ2-5, with D hard to call. V was trimmed by 4 bases and J by 3 bases, leaving 9 bases between them. The CDR3 runs to 13 residues. Germline V CDR1 and CDR2: MRHNA, SNTAGT. The CDR3 DNA is TGTGCCAGCAGTGTTCTGAGAAAAGAGACCCAGTACTTC. This sequence encodes CASSVLRKETQYF.

This chain links TRBV7-7 with TRBJ2-3; D is undetermined. This CDR3 is built from 13 residues. CDR1 SSHAT and CDR2 FNYEAQ come from the germline V gene (reference sequence). V dropped 0 bases and J dropped 5 bases, with 6 bases sitting between them. CDR3 nucleotides: TGTGCCAGCAGCTTAGCGCAAGGAGATACGCAGTATTTT. Protein product: CASSLAQGDTQYF.

This clone has a handful of counts. The V call is TRBV4-2, the J call TRBJ1-2, with 8 bases fitting TRBD1. V trimming: 7 bases; J trimming: 4 bases; junction bases outside the gene matches: 8. This CDR3 spans 14 amino acids. Germline values: CDR1 LGHNA, CDR2 YNFKEQ. The CDR3 sequence: CASNPGGASYGYTF. Here the CDR3 DNA reads TGTGCCAGCAACCCAGGGGGCGCGAGCTATGGCTACACCTTC.

The J gene is TRBJ2-7, the V gene TRBV19; 7 positions match TRBD2. The CDR3 is 15 amino acids. Germline V gene data show CDR1 as LNHDA and CDR2 as SQIVND (reference sequence). With 3 bases clipped from V and 2 bases from J, the junction kept 7 bases outside the gene matches. The CDR3 protein is CASSIGLAEPYEQYF. CDR3 bases: TGTGCCAGTAGTATCGGGCTAGCGGAACCCTACGAGCAGTACTTC.

As concerns this clone: The identical CDR3 is also encoded by other nucleotide sequences in the sample. The chain uses TRBV11-2 and TRBJ1-1; no firm D call. CDR3 length equals 11 residues. V was shortened by 0 bases and J by 11 bases, with 7 bases between the two germline ends. CDR1 is SGHAT and CDR2 is FQNNGV in the germline V gene. In nucleotides, the CDR3 is TGTGCCAGCAGCTTAGAAGTCCGGGCTTTCTTT. Its translation is CASSLEVRAFF.

This clone was seen only a few times. Within the sample, other DNA sequences also encode this same CDR3. The chain employs TRBV18 and TRBJ1-4; 9 positions agree with TRBD1. CDR1 and CDR2 (germline): KGHSH, LQKENI. V lost 3 bases, J lost 7 bases, and 3 bases stayed unmatched. This CDR3 has 14 amino acids. CDR3 sequence: CASSPGQGGEKLFF. The DNA of the CDR3 is TGTGCCAGCTCACCGGGACAGGGAGGTGAAAAACTGTTTTTT.

V is TRBV7-6 and J is TRBJ1-4, with D possibly being TRBD1 (5 bases). Trimming left V 0 bases short and J 8 bases short, with 10 bases between. This CDR3 is 14 amino acids long. In germline, CDR1 is SGHVS, CDR2 FNYEAQ. The CDR3 region is CASSLAPGQEKLFF. The CDR3 DNA sequence: TGTGCCAGCAGCTTAGCACCCGGACAAGAAAAACTGTTTTTT.

This clone appeared a few times. The V call is TRBV29-1, the J call TRBJ1-1, with 7 bases fitting TRBD1. CDR1 SQVTM and CDR2 ANQGSEA come from the germline V gene. The CDR3 is 15 residues long. The V and J ends lost 1 base and 4 bases, in that order; junction bases with no gene match: 9. The CDR3, as DNA: TGCAGCGTTGAAGGGATAGGGGGCAGGGGCACTGAAGCTTTCTTT. Encoded protein: CSVEGIGGRGTEAFF. Looking up the rest from reference TRBV29-1 and TRBJ1-1 gives the full variable domain: SAVISQKPSRDICQRGTSLTIQCQVDSQVTMMFWYRQQPGQSLTLIATANQGSEATYESGFVIDKFPISRPNLTFSTLTVSNMSPEDSSIYLCSVEGIGGRGTEAFFGQGTRLTVV.

This clone was seen once. The chain employs TRBV27 and TRBJ2-4; D perhaps matches TRBD1 (6 bases). V was clipped by 7 bases and J by 9 bases, with 16 bases between them. The CDR3 is 13 residues long. Germline-derived CDR1 and CDR2 are MNHEY and SMNVEV (reference sequence). Written as DNA, the CDR3 is TGTGCCAGCAACAAACAGGGATCAGGCATTCAGTACTTC. Translating it yields CASNKQGSGIQYF.

This clone was seen a handful of times. Other DNA sequences within the sample encode an identical CDR3. V is TRBV18 and J is TRBJ1-1; no clear D. V lost 3 bases and J lost 1, with 6 bases in between. Germline V lookup: CDR1 KGHSH, CDR2 LQKENI. This CDR3 has 13 amino acids. CDR3 residues: CASSPRENTEAFF. In DNA form, the CDR3 reads TGTGCCAGCTCACCGAGAGAGAACACTGAAGCTTTCTTT.

This clone has a single count. This rearrangement joins TRBV27 to TRBJ1-2; no clear D. The germline V gene encodes CDR1 MNHEY and CDR2 SMNVEV (reference sequence). The CDR3 length is 14 residues. Trimming stripped 0 bases from V and 0 bases from J, with 5 bases between. The CDR3 DNA is TGTGCCAGCAGTTTATCGGGTTCTAACTATGGCTACACCTTC. This sequence encodes CASSLSGSNYGYTF.

This clone was counted many times. The CDR3, as DNA: TGTGCCAGCAGCCTCGACTGGACTTACGAGCAGTACTTC. This encodes CASSLDWTYEQYF. This sequence joins TRBV7-9 and TRBJ2-7, with D maybe TRBD2 (5 bases). CDR1 SEHNR and CDR2 FQNEAQ come from the germline V gene (reference sequence). V shed 5 bases and J shed 4 bases, with 12 bases lying between them. This CDR3 has 13 residues.

This clone has just a few counts. The CDR3 sequence: CASSVYAAGATTEAFF. CDR3 coding DNA: TGTGCCAGCAGTGTTTACGCGGCAGGAGCTACCACTGAAGCTTTCTTT. The chain combines TRBV25-1 with TRBJ1-1; D is uncertain. Looked up from germline, CDR1 is MGHDK and CDR2 is SYGVNS. The CDR3 runs 16 residues. V shed 4 bases and J shed 4 bases, with 19 bases lying between them.

The CDR3 DNA is TGTGCCAGTAGTATCCAGCGGGACTCCTACGAGCAGTACTTC. It is translated as CASSIQRDSYEQYF. The chain combines TRBV19 with TRBJ2-7, with 7 bases matching TRBD2. The CDR3 is made up of 14 amino acids. The ends lost 3 bases at V and 0 bases at J; junction bases unmatched: 2. Germline CDR1 and CDR2: LNHDA and SQIVND (reference sequence).

The V and J genes are TRBV29-1 and TRBJ2-3; 10 nucleotides agree with TRBD2. The CDR3 has 17 residues. From germline, CDR1 is SQVTM and CDR2 ANQGSEA. Unmatched junction bases numbered 9, after V lost 2 bases and J lost 1 base. The CDR3 nucleotides read TGCAGCGTTGAAAGTTGGAGTAGCGGGAGGCGCACAGATACGCAGTATTTT. Encoded protein: CSVESWSSGRRTDTQYF.